A selection of T cell receptor beta chains follows, all from one sample in a study of long-term antiretroviral therapy in people with HIV. The table came from immunoSEQ multiplex PCR; TCRdb's copy has only in-frame clones and leaves some out. Of around 39,000 clones detected, under 85% appear once; the ten largest clones hold about 5.9%. This specimen consisted of unsorted PBMCs, obtained 1 year after starting antiretroviral therapy. All receptors come from a man aged 18 to 29 with HIV. CDR3s include the opening cysteine and the closing phenylalanine or tryptophan. D genes are given only for firm matches. The size field is filled for only some rows; it gives once, few, many or a size class.

abundance: -; d_gene: -; len: 13; v_gene: TRBV6-5; j_gene: TRBJ1-1; CDR3aa: CASSPPGLTEAFF
abundance: -; d_gene: TRBD2; len: 16; v_gene: TRBV10-2; j_gene: TRBJ2-3; CDR3aa: CASSGGLAGFTDTQYF
abundance: -; d_gene: -; len: 13; v_gene: TRBV18; j_gene: TRBJ1-5; CDR3aa: CASSPGPNQPQHF
abundance: -; d_gene: TRBD1; len: 16; v_gene: TRBV5-1; j_gene: TRBJ1-1; CDR3aa: CASSLGDSSSNTEAFF
abundance: -; d_gene: -; len: 17; v_gene: TRBV7-9; j_gene: TRBJ2-3; CDR3aa: CASSSGGAGFPPDTQYF
abundance: -; d_gene: -; len: 15; v_gene: TRBV9; j_gene: TRBJ2-7; CDR3aa: CASSVEGGRVYEQYF
abundance: -; d_gene: TRBD1; len: 14; v_gene: TRBV27; j_gene: TRBJ2-7; CDR3aa: CASSSVGTAYEQYF
abundance: few; d_gene: -; len: 13; v_gene: TRBV5-4; j_gene: TRBJ1-2; CDR3aa: CASSGGGMVGYTF
abundance: -; d_gene: TRBD2; len: 16; v_gene: TRBV5-4; j_gene: TRBJ2-1; CDR3aa: CASRDLTSGGDNEQFF
abundance: -; d_gene: -; len: 12; v_gene: TRBV6-6; j_gene: TRBJ2-7; CDR3aa: CASKGPANEQYF
abundance: -; d_gene: -; len: 16; v_gene: TRBV6-5; j_gene: TRBJ2-7; CDR3aa: CASSYRSGRSSYEQYF
abundance: -; d_gene: -; len: 14; v_gene: TRBV6-5; j_gene: TRBJ2-3; CDR3aa: CASSPSGAPDTQYF
abundance: -; d_gene: -; len: 16; v_gene: TRBV7-9; j_gene: TRBJ2-7; CDR3aa: CASSRRGWAAPYEQYF
abundance: -; d_gene: TRBD2; len: 15; v_gene: TRBV19; j_gene: TRBJ2-3; CDR3aa: CASSIGGGPADTQYF
abundance: few; d_gene: -; len: 14; v_gene: TRBV29-1; j_gene: TRBJ1-2; CDR3aa: CSAEGQPTSYGYTF
abundance: -; d_gene: -; len: 15; v_gene: TRBV4-1; j_gene: TRBJ2-7; CDR3aa: CASSHAVSPSYEQYF
abundance: few; d_gene: -; len: 16; v_gene: TRBV7-9; j_gene: TRBJ1-3; CDR3aa: CASSVYTGSSGNTIYF
abundance: -; d_gene: -; len: 15; v_gene: TRBV5-4; j_gene: TRBJ2-1; CDR3aa: CASSFSPSSYNEQFF
abundance: -; d_gene: TRBD1; len: 15; v_gene: TRBV5-6; j_gene: TRBJ1-1; CDR3aa: CASSSRDRMNTEAFF
abundance: -; d_gene: -; len: 15; v_gene: TRBV11-2; j_gene: TRBJ1-1; CDR3aa: CASSSQRRGYTEAFF
abundance: -; d_gene: TRBD2; len: 13; v_gene: TRBV6-5; j_gene: TRBJ2-1; CDR3aa: CASGREGYNEQFF
abundance: -; d_gene: -; len: 12; v_gene: TRBV16; j_gene: TRBJ1-1; CDR3aa: CASSHIYTEAFF
abundance: -; d_gene: TRBD2; len: 14; v_gene: TRBV5-1; j_gene: TRBJ2-3; CDR3aa: CASSPSGPTDTQYF
abundance: few; d_gene: -; len: 14; v_gene: TRBV5-6; j_gene: TRBJ1-2; CDR3aa: CASSPGQGNYGYTF
abundance: once; d_gene: TRBD1; len: 12; v_gene: TRBV25-1; j_gene: TRBJ1-2; CDR3aa: CASTRTGGGYTF
abundance: few; d_gene: TRBD2; len: 18; v_gene: TRBV13; j_gene: TRBJ2-5; CDR3aa: CASSLEEASGGFQETQYF
abundance: -; d_gene: TRBD1; len: 16; v_gene: TRBV7-9; j_gene: TRBJ2-2; CDR3aa: CASSYWTGRSTGELFF
abundance: -; d_gene: -; len: 12; v_gene: TRBV7-9; j_gene: TRBJ1-4; CDR3aa: CASSLGVALLFF
abundance: -; d_gene: -; len: 12; v_gene: TRBV11-2; j_gene: TRBJ2-2; CDR3aa: CASRYSTGELFF
abundance: -; d_gene: TRBD1; len: 14; v_gene: TRBV6-1; j_gene: TRBJ2-1; CDR3aa: CASSERGQTPEQFF
abundance: -; d_gene: -; len: 14; v_gene: TRBV6-1; j_gene: TRBJ2-5; CDR3aa: CASTLGRDGETQYF
abundance: -; d_gene: -; len: 15; v_gene: TRBV6-6; j_gene: TRBJ1-1; CDR3aa: CASQEVGFMNTEAFF
abundance: -; d_gene: -; len: 17; v_gene: TRBV5-8; j_gene: TRBJ2-6; CDR3aa: CASSLLGRPSGANVLTF
abundance: -; d_gene: -; len: 17; v_gene: TRBV5-8; j_gene: TRBJ2-3; CDR3aa: CASSLYPQGLTTDTQYF
abundance: -; d_gene: TRBD1; len: 15; v_gene: TRBV7-9; j_gene: TRBJ1-4; CDR3aa: CASSPRDRGLEELFF
abundance: -; d_gene: TRBD1; len: 15; v_gene: TRBV6-1; j_gene: TRBJ2-7; CDR3aa: CASSEGQGAFYEQYF
abundance: once; d_gene: TRBD2; len: 13; v_gene: TRBV27; j_gene: TRBJ2-1; CDR3aa: CASSWEGKVEQFF
abundance: -; d_gene: -; len: 14; v_gene: TRBV5-4; j_gene: TRBJ1-1; CDR3aa: CASSWRDPGTEAFF
abundance: -; d_gene: -; len: 15; v_gene: TRBV2; j_gene: TRBJ1-1; CDR3aa: CASTHPRELNTEAFF
abundance: once; d_gene: -; len: 15; v_gene: TRBV15; j_gene: TRBJ2-2; CDR3aa: CATSRIGASPGELFF
abundance: -; d_gene: -; len: 12; v_gene: TRBV11-2; j_gene: TRBJ2-3; CDR3aa: CASSSGTDTQYF
abundance: -; d_gene: -; len: 13; v_gene: TRBV9; j_gene: TRBJ2-7; CDR3aa: CASSGQHSYEQYF
abundance: -; d_gene: -; len: 12; v_gene: TRBV6-5; j_gene: TRBJ1-1; CDR3aa: CASSYAGGRAFF
abundance: -; d_gene: -; len: 14; v_gene: TRBV4-1; j_gene: TRBJ2-2; CDR3aa: CASSQVGGTGELFF
abundance: -; d_gene: -; len: 16; v_gene: TRBV4-3; j_gene: TRBJ1-1; CDR3aa: CASSQGLGAGNTEAFF
abundance: -; d_gene: -; len: 14; v_gene: TRBV13; j_gene: TRBJ1-6; CDR3aa: CASSPPGGNSPLHF
abundance: -; d_gene: -; len: 14; v_gene: TRBV5-1; j_gene: TRBJ2-5; CDR3aa: CASSRGQGRETQYF
abundance: -; d_gene: TRBD1; len: 15; v_gene: TRBV29-1; j_gene: TRBJ2-3; CDR3aa: CSVETGTSSTDTQYF
abundance: -; d_gene: TRBD2; len: 20; v_gene: TRBV7-6; j_gene: TRBJ2-2; CDR3aa: CASSYLEVRSSGANTGELFF
abundance: -; d_gene: -; len: 16; v_gene: TRBV4-1; j_gene: TRBJ1-1; CDR3aa: CASSLLLGVTGTEAFF
abundance: -; d_gene: -; len: 13; v_gene: TRBV6-5; j_gene: TRBJ1-2; CDR3aa: CASSYPGGYGYTF
abundance: -; d_gene: TRBD2; len: 16; v_gene: TRBV11-2; j_gene: TRBJ2-3; CDR3aa: CASSFRAGSSTDTQYF
abundance: once; d_gene: -; len: 14; v_gene: TRBV12-5; j_gene: TRBJ2-1; CDR3aa: CASGLSGAMSNQFF
abundance: few; d_gene: -; len: 14; v_gene: TRBV5-6; j_gene: TRBJ2-7; CDR3aa: CASSSWTYSYEQYF
abundance: -; d_gene: TRBD2; len: 14; v_gene: TRBV27; j_gene: TRBJ2-3; CDR3aa: CASAGLVSTDTQYF
abundance: few; d_gene: -; len: 13; v_gene: TRBV7-7; j_gene: TRBJ1-4; CDR3aa: CASSSGPREKLFF
abundance: -; d_gene: TRBD2; len: 15; v_gene: TRBV9; j_gene: TRBJ2-1; CDR3aa: CASSQRLAGVREQFF